These 8 T cell receptor beta chains originate from one sample sequenced in a study of human T cells and chemical hapten exposure. Regarding time point: patch test 1, 2 weeks after DPC sensitization. Treatment: therapeutic diphenylcyclopropenone sensitization with weekly scalp DPC. TCRdb re-called the RACE reads through MiXCR, storing one row per CDR3 protein. This sample has around 120,000 distinct CDR3 sequences; around 15% occur once, and the top ten carry around 0.84%. Sequenced here: whole blood, sampled in connection with sensitization to the hapten diphenylcyclopropenone (DPC). Receptor source: a man between 18 and 29 years old with alopecia areata. Some clones in this sample may be carry-over from other donors' samples.

This clonotype occurred a few times. The chain uses TRBV7-9 and TRBJ1-1; D is unresolved. The CDR3 has 15 amino acids. Germline loops: CDR1 SEHNR, CDR2 FQNEAQ (reference sequence). The ends were cut back, 1 base at V and 0 bases at J, with 9 bases in the middle. CDR3 amino acids: CASSLVRDLNTEAFF. In DNA form, the CDR3 reads TGTGCCAGCAGCTTAGTTCGGGATCTGAACACTGAAGCTTTCTTT.

The chain carries TRBV14 and TRBJ1-1; 9 bases are a match to TRBD1. Germline assignment: CDR1 SGHDN and CDR2 FVKESK. J gave up 0 bases and V 0 bases, and 11 bases lay outside the gene matches. The CDR3 length is 19 residues. CDR3 in amino acids: CASSQDFRTGEGMNTEAFF. CDR3 coding DNA: TGTGCCAGCAGCCAAGATTTTCGGACAGGGGAGGGGATGAACACTGAAGCTTTCTTT. The full variable domain, its missing parts supplied by reference TRBV14 and TRBJ1-1, is EAGVTQFPSHSVIEKGQTVTLRCDPISGHDNLYWYRRVMGKEIKFLLHFVKESKQDESGMPNNRFLAERTGGTYSTLKVQPAELEDSGVYFCASSQDFRTGEGMNTEAFFGQGTRLTVV.

The gene calls are TRBV20-1 and TRBJ2-3; possibly TRBD2 for D (6 bases). Germline loops: CDR1 DFQATT, CDR2 SNEGSKA (reference sequence). The CDR3 has 17 residues. V lost 3 bases, J lost 2 bases, and 21 bases lay in between. The CDR3 spells CSARAGLLPRDTDTQYF. CDR3 coding DNA: TGCAGTGCTAGGGCGGGACTCTTACCCCGGGACACAGATACGCAGTATTTT.

The rearrangement links TRBV20-1 to TRBJ2-3; weak D call: TRBD2 (5 bases). The CDR3 contains 14 residues. Germline V gene sequence: CDR1 DFQATT, CDR2 SNEGSKA (reference sequence). V shed 0 bases and J shed 0 bases, with 7 bases lying between them. CDR3 sequence: CSARETGSTDTQYF. The CDR3 DNA sequence: TGCAGTGCTAGAGAAACGGGGAGCACAGATACGCAGTATTTT.

J is TRBJ2-6 and V is TRBV6-2 or TRBV6-3; D may match TRBD1 or TRBD2 (6 bases each). The CDR3 contains 20 residues. CDR1 is MNHEY and CDR2 is SVGEGT in the germline V gene. V lost 1 base and J lost 0, with 19 bases in between. CDR3 sequence: CASSYYSFGGQSSGANVLTF. In DNA, the CDR3 is TGTGCCAGCAGTTACTATTCTTTCGGGGGCCAAAGCTCTGGGGCCAACGTCCTGACTTTC.

This clonotype was counted many times. The genes are TRBV24-1 and TRBJ2-7; TRBD1 matches at 8 bases. The V gene's germline CDR1 is KGHDR and CDR2 SFDVKD. CDR3 length equals 16 residues. Trimming cost V 4 bases and J 0 bases; bases outside gene matches: 7. The CDR3 DNA reads as TGTGCCACCAGTGAGGGGGACAGGTGGAGCTCCTACGAGCAGTACGTC. Protein: CATSEGDRWSSYEQYV.

The count of this clonotype is one. DNA for the CDR3: TGTGCCAGCAGTCTCCTGCCTTCAAATCAGCCCCAGCATTTT. Its protein is CASSLLPSNQPQHF. The rearrangement links TRBV6-2 or TRBV6-3 to TRBJ1-5, with D hard to call. CDR3 size: 14 residues. V shed 5 bases and J shed 4 bases, with 12 bases lying between them. Germline V gene lookup returns CDR1 MNHEY and CDR2 SVGEGT.

A few counts support this clonotype. The V and J genes are TRBV2 and TRBJ2-1; 8 positions match TRBD1. The CDR3 runs to 14 residues. V lost 6 bases, J lost 0 bases, and 1 base stayed unmatched. Germline values: CDR1 SNHLY, CDR2 FYNNEI. CDR3 residues: CASRGTGSYNEQFF. Written as DNA, the CDR3 is TGTGCCAGCAGGGGGACAGGCTCCTACAATGAGCAGTTCTTC.